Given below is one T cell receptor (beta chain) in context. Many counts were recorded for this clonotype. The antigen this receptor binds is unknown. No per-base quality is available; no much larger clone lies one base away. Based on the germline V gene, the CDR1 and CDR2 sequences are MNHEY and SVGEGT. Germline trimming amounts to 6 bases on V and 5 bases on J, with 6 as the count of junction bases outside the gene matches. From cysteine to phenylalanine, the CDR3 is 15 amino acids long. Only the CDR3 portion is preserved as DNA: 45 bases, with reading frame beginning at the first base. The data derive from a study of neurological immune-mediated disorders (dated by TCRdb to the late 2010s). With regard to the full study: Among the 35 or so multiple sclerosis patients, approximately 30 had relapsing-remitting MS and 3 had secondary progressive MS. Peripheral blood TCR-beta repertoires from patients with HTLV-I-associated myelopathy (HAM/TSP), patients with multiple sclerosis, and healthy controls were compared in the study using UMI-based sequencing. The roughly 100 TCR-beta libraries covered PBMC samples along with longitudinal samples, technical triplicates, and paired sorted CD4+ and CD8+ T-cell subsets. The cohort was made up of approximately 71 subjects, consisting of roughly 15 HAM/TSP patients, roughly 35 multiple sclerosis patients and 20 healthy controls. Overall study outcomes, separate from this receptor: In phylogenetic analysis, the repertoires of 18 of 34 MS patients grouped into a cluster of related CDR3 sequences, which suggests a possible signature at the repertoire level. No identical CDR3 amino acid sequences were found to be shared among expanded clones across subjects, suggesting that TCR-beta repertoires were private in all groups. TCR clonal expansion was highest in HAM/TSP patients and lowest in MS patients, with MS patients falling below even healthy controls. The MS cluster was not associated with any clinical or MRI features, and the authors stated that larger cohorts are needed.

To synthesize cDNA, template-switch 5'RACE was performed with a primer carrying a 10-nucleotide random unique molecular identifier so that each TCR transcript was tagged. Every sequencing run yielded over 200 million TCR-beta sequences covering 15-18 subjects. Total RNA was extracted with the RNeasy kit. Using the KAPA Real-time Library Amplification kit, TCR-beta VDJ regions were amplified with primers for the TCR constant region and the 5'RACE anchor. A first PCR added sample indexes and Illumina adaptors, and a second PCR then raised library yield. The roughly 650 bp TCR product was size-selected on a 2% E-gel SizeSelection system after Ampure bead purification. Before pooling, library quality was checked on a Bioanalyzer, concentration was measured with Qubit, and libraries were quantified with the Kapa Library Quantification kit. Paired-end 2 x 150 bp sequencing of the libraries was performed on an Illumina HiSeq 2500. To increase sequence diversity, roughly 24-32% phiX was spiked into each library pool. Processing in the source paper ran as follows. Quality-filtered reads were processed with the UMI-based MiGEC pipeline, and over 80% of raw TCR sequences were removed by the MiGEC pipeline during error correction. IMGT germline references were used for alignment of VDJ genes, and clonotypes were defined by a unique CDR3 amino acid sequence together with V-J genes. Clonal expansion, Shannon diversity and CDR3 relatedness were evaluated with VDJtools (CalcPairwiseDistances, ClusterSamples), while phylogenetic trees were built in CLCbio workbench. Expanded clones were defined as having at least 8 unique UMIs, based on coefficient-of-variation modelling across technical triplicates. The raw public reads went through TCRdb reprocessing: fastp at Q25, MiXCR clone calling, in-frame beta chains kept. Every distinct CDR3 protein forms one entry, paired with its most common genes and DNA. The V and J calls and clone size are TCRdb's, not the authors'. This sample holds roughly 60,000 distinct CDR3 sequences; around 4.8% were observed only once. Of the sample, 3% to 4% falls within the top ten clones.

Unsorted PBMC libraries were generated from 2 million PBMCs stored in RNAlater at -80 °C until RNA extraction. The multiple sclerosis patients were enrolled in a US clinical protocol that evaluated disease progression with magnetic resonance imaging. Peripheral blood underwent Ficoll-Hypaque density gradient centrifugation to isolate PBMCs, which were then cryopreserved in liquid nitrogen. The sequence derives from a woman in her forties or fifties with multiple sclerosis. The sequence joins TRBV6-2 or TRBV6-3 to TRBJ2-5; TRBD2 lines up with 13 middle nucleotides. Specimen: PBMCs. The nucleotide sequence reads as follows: TGTGCCAGCAGGGGCACTAGCGGGGGGGCCGAGACCCAGTACTTC. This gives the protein CASRGTSGGAETQYF.